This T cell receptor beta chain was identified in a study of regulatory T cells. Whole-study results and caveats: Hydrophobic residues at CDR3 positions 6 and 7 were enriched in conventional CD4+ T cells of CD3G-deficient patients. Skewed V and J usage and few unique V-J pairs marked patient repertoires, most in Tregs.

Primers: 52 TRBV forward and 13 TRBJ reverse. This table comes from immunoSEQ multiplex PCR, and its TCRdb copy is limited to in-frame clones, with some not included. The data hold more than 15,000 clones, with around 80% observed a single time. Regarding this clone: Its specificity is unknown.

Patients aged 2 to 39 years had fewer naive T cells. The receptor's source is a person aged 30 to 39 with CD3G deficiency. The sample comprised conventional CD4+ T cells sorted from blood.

Here the CDR3 reads CASSPPGLADGYTF. CDR3 bases: TGTGCCAGTAGTCCACCGGGACTGGCGGACGGCTACACCTTC. The genes are TRBV19 and TRBJ1-2; D is perhaps TRBD1 (5 bases). V lost 5 bases to trimming and J lost 8 bases, with 18 bases between them. CDR1 and CDR2 from the germline V gene are LNHDA and SQIVND (reference sequence). This CDR3 is 14 amino acids long.